The rows below give T cell receptor beta chains drawn from one sample of a study of shared clonotypes between healthy human individuals. TCRdb keeps only in-frame clones here, not all; method: immunoSEQ multiplex PCR. This table holds about 2 million clones, about 95% found once. Sequencing was done on a sample of naive CD8+ T cells sorted from blood. The receptors shown here come from a man aged 18 to 29 in good health. The CDR3 runs from the conserved cysteine through the conserved F or W. Fields, in order: V gene, clone size, J gene, D gene, CDR3 DNA, CDR3 protein. D genes are given only for firm matches. Clone size is stated in some rows and not others, as once, few, many or a class when expanded.

>TRBV7-9|.|TRBJ1-2|.
TGTGCCAGCAGCTTAGGTGGCTCCAGGGGCTACACCTTC
CASSLGGSRGYTF
>TRBV10-3|once|TRBJ2-7|TRBD2
TGTGCCATCAGTGACCCTAGCGGGGAATCCTACGAGCAGTACTTC
CAISDPSGESYEQYF
>TRBV19|.|TRBJ1-1|.
TGTGCCAGTAGTATAGATAGAGGTACTGAAGCTTTCTTT
CASSIDRGTEAFF
>TRBV4-3|.|TRBJ1-1|.
TGCGCCAGCAGCGCCCTCGCGGGGGGCGACTTTATTTCGATTGAAGCTTTCTTT
CASSALAGGDFISIEAFF
>TRBV18|.|TRBJ2-2|TRBD1
TGTGCCAGCTCCCCTGAATGGGGGACAGGGGGCTTCGGCGGGGAGCTGTTTTTT
CASSPEWGTGGFGGELFF
>TRBV27|.|TRBJ1-1|.
TGTGCCAGCAGTTTTGCCAGGGGCGGAATGGAAGCTTTCTTT
CASSFARGGMEAFF
>TRBV19|.|TRBJ1-5|.
TGTGCCAGTAGTCTAGGGGAAGCCGTGGCCCAGCATTTT
CASSLGEAVAQHF
>TRBV13|.|TRBJ2-7|.
TGTGCCAGCAGCTTTCGGGGGAGCTACGAGCAGTACTTC
CASSFRGSYEQYF
>TRBV28|.|TRBJ2-5|.
TGTGCCAGCAGTCCGGGGACCAGGAGGGAGACCCAGTACTTC
CASSPGTRRETQYF
>TRBV11-3|.|TRBJ2-5|TRBD1
TGTGCCAGCAGCCCAAACAGGGGCGATGACCAAGAGACCCAGTACTTC
CASSPNRGDDQETQYF
>TRBV27|.|TRBJ2-3|TRBD2
TGTGCCAGCAGTCCGACTAGCGGGGCCCCCCCCGGGCAGTATTTT
CASSPTSGAPPGQYF
>TRBV5-6|once|TRBJ2-2|TRBD2
TGTGCCAGCAGCTCGGGACTAGCGATCGGGGAGCTGTTTTTT
CASSSGLAIGELFF
>TRBV29-1|.|TRBJ2-2|.
TGCAGCGCTGAGGGGAACGCCGGGGAGCTGTTTTTT
CSAEGNAGELFF
>TRBV7-6|once|TRBJ2-1|TRBD2
TGTGCCAGCAGCTCGGGGCTAGCGGAGGGTAATGAGCAGTTCTTC
CASSSGLAEGNEQFF
>TRBV4-1|.|TRBJ1-2|TRBD1
TGCGCCAGCAGCCAAGATTACAGGGGAGGGTATGGCTACACCTTC
CASSQDYRGGYGYTF
>TRBV2|.|TRBJ2-7|.
TGTGCCAGCAGTCCGACAGCCTTCTACGAGCAGTACTTC
CASSPTAFYEQYF
>TRBV4-3|.|TRBJ1-2|.
TGCGCCAGCAGCCAAGAGGAGGGGGTAGGTGGCTACACCTTC
CASSQEEGVGGYTF
>TRBV27|.|TRBJ2-4|.
TGTGCCAGCAGGTTACAAACAAGACCCAACATTCAGTACTTC
CASRLQTRPNIQYF
>TRBV5-6|.|TRBJ1-1|.
TGTGCCAGCAGCTTGGCCCTGGAGGTTCTGGAAGCTTTCTTT
CASSLALEVLEAFF
>TRBV9|.|TRBJ1-1|.
TGTGCCAGCTCCCTCGGAGACGAGAACACTGAAGCTTTCTTT
CASSLGDENTEAFF
>TRBV25-1|.|TRBJ2-1|TRBD2
TGTGCCAGCAGTGAACTACTGACTAGCGGGGGGGTAAATGAGCAGTTCTTC
CASSELLTSGGVNEQFF
>TRBV30|.|TRBJ1-2|TRBD1
TGTGCCTGGATTAGCCAGGGGGGGATCTATGGCTACACCTTC
CAWISQGGIYGYTF
>TRBV19|.|TRBJ1-1|.
TGTGCCAGTAGGAGAAGGCCCGAAGGAGAAGCTTTCTTT
CASRRRPEGEAFF
>TRBV29-1|once|TRBJ2-7|.
TGCAGCGTTGAAGTCGGGGGCCCCTACGAGCAGTACTTC
CSVEVGGPYEQYF
>TRBV29-1|.|TRBJ2-5|.
TGCAGCCTTAGTCAGGTAGAGACCCAGTACTTC
CSLSQVETQYF
>TRBV6-5|once|TRBJ1-1|.
TGTGCCAGCAGTTACTACAGGGACTTGAACACTGAAGCTTTCTTT
CASSYYRDLNTEAFF
>TRBV13|.|TRBJ2-7|.
.
CASSFGQGANF
>TRBV30|.|TRBJ1-1|.
TGTGCCTGGAGTGGGGGTGTTGAAGCTTTCTTT
CAWSGGVEAFF
>TRBV9|.|TRBJ1-2|.
TGTGCCAGCAGAGCCCGTTCAGGAGCTAACTATGGCTACACCTTC
CASRARSGANYGYTF
>TRBV27|once|TRBJ1-5|.
TGTGCCAGCAGTCTGACAGGATCTAATCAGCCCCAGCATTTT
CASSLTGSNQPQHF
>TRBV20-1|.|TRBJ2-1|.
TGCAGTGCTACCAGTCTCAATGAGCAGTTCTTC
CSATSLNEQFF
>TRBV29-1|.|TRBJ2-5|.
TGCAGCGTTGAAAGGGGCGGACTACCCCAAGAGACCCAGTACTTC
CSVERGGLPQETQYF
>TRBV28|.|TRBJ1-5|TRBD1
TGTGCCAGCAGTTTGGGACAGGGCAATCAGCCCCAGCATTTT
CASSLGQGNQPQHF
>TRBV7-2|.|TRBJ2-1|TRBD2
TGTGCCAGCAGCAGGGAGCTAGCGGGGGCCTACAATGAGCAGTTCTTC
CASSRELAGAYNEQFF
>TRBV5-5|.|TRBJ2-5|.
TGTGCCACTGCGGACGATAACTTAGAGACCCAGTACTTC
CATADDNLETQYF
>TRBV6-5|.|TRBJ2-2|TRBD2
TGTGCCATATTAACTAGCGAGAACACCGGGGAGCTGTTTTTT
CAILTSENTGELFF
>TRBV5-1|.|TRBJ2-7|TRBD2
TGCGCCAGCAGCTTCGTGGTAGCGGGAGGAGTGTCGAGATACGAGCAGTACTTC
CASSFVVAGGVSRYEQYF